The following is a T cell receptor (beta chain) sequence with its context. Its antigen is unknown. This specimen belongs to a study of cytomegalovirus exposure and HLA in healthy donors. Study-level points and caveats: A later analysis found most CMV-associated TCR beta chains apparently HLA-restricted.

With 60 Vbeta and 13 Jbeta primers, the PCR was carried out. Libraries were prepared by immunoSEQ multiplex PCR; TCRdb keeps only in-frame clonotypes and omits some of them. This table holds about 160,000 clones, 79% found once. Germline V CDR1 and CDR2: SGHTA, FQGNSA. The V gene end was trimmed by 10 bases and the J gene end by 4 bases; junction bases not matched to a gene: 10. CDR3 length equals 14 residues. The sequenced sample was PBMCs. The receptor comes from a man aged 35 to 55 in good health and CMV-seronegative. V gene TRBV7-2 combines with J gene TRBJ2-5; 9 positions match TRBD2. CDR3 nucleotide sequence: TGTGCCACCCACGGTGATAGCGGGAGAGAGACCCAGTACTTC. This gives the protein CATHGDSGRETQYF.